Listed below are T cell receptor beta chains from one sample, sequenced in a study of blood T cell repertoires in COVID-19. Produced via immunoSEQ multiplex PCR; TCRdb's table is partial and in-frame only. The sample has over 150,000 clones, over 80% seen once; the top ten hold 2.5% to 3.5%. The specimen was peripheral blood. Receptors originate from an older woman with acute or convalescent COVID-19. The CDR3 runs from the conserved cysteine through the conserved F or W. The D gene is left open where the match is weak. Size values are once, few and many counts, or a class for expanded clones, and some rows have none.

>TRBD1|TRBV5-1|NA|TRBJ2-3
TGCGCCAGCAGCTCCAGACAGGGGGGCACAGATACGCAGTATTTT
CASSSRQGGTDTQYF
>NA|TRBV19|NA|TRBJ2-7
TGTGCCAGTCGAGGTAAGGCGGGCTCGAGCGACGAGCAGTACTTC
CASRGKAGSSDEQYF
>NA|TRBV7-9|NA|TRBJ2-7
TGTGCCAGCAGCTTAACAGGGGAGGCCTACGAGCAGTACTTC
CASSLTGEAYEQYF
>TRBD1|TRBV28|few|TRBJ1-2
TGTGCCAGCAGTTTATTCCGGAGACAGGGGGCAGGGTATGGCTACACCTTC
CASSLFRRQGAGYGYTF
>TRBD1|TRBV9|NA|TRBJ2-7
TGTGCCAGCAGCCTAGAGGGAGCGACAGGGGCCGAGCAGTACTTC
CASSLEGATGAEQYF
>NA|TRBV7-2|NA|TRBJ1-6
TGTGCCAGCAGCCCATTTCGGACAGCCTCTTCACCCCTCCACTTT
CASSPFRTASSPLHF
>TRBD1|TRBV10-3|NA|TRBJ2-5
TGTGCCATCAGCCCGGGACAGGGGGCATTTGAGACCCAGTACTTC
CAISPGQGAFETQYF
>NA|TRBV28|NA|TRBJ1-1
TGTGCCAGCGGACTGACAGGCCCCGGGAACACTGAAGCTTTCTTT
CASGLTGPGNTEAFF
>NA|TRBV5-1|NA|TRBJ2-5
TGCGCCAGCAGCTTGGACCCAGGCCTACAAGAGACCCAGTACTTC
CASSLDPGLQETQYF
>TRBD1|TRBV28|NA|TRBJ1-5
TGTGCCAGCAGTTTACCCGGACAGGGATATCAGCCCCAGCATTTT
CASSLPGQGYQPQHF
>TRBD1|TRBV6-5|NA|TRBJ1-2
TGTGCCAGCAGCAAGACAGGGGAGACCTATGGCTACACCTTC
CASSKTGETYGYTF
>NA|TRBV5-4|NA|TRBJ1-6
TGTGCCAGCAGCTTGGGTCTCAAGGGGAGGGATTCACCCCTCCACTTT
CASSLGLKGRDSPLHF
>TRBD1|TRBV19|NA|TRBJ2-7
TGTGCCAGTAGTTACGGGACAGGGACCTACGAGCAGTACTTC
CASSYGTGTYEQYF
>TRBD1|TRBV11-3|NA|TRBJ1-1
TGTGCCAGCAGCTCTGAGACAGGGTCGGACACTGAAGCTTTCTTT
CASSSETGSDTEAFF
>TRBD1|TRBV5-4|NA|TRBJ1-4
TGTGCCAGCAGCTTGATGGGACAGGGGCATGTCGAAAAACTGTTTTTT
CASSLMGQGHVEKLFF
>TRBD1|TRBV5-1|NA|TRBJ2-3
TGCGCCAGCCGCCTTAACAGGGGGAACACAGATACGCAGTATTTT
CASRLNRGNTDTQYF
>NA|TRBV18|NA|TRBJ1-5
TGTGCCAGCTCACCCGGCAGGGGTCAGCCCCAGCATTTT
CASSPGRGQPQHF
>TRBD2|TRBV9|NA|TRBJ2-6
TGTGCCAGCAGCGATAGCGGGTTCCACACTGGGGCCAACGTCCTGACTTTC
CASSDSGFHTGANVLTF
>NA|TRBV28|NA|TRBJ1-2
TGTGCCAGCAGTTTACAGGGGCCCTCAGCCTTC
CASSLQGPSAF
>NA|TRBV10-1|few|TRBJ1-1
TGCGCCAGCAGTGACGGAGGGGCTGGGAACACTGAAGCTTTCTTT
CASSDGGAGNTEAFF
>TRBD1|TRBV7-9|NA|TRBJ1-3
TGTGCCAGCAGCCCGGGAACCGGGACAGGGCGAAACACCATATATTTT
CASSPGTGTGRNTIYF
>NA|TRBV9|NA|TRBJ2-2
TGTGCCAGCAGCGTAGTTCAGACCGGACATAACACCGGGGAGCTGTTTTTT
CASSVVQTGHNTGELFF
>NA|TRBV18|NA|TRBJ1-2
TGTGCCAGCTCACCACAGGCAGGGGCTAACTATGGCTACACCTTC
CASSPQAGANYGYTF
>TRBD1|TRBV2|NA|TRBJ1-5
TGTGCCAGCAGTGAAGAGTCGACAGGGTCTGGGCCCCAGCATTTT
CASSEESTGSGPQHF